The 8 T cell receptor beta chains given below trace back to one sample, sequenced in a study of CXCR3-negative and CXCR3-positive naive CD8 T cells. Libraries of TRB cDNA were made by 5' RACE and carried UMIs. TCRdb re-called the 5' RACE reads and gives one entry per CDR3 protein, without DNA. The sample has around 81,000 distinct CDR3 sequences. The source material was naive CXCR3- CD8+ T cells from blood. Subset reported: CD45RO-CCR7+CD27+CD95- naive CD8+ T cells lacking CXCR3 (TNR3-). These receptors were taken from a human donor in good health. Some clones in this sample may be carry-over from other donors' samples.

The chain couples TRBV7-9 to TRBJ2-1; TCRdb gives TRBD2 as the D gene, but with no DNA this cannot be confirmed. Per the germline V gene, CDR1 is SEHNR and CDR2 is FQNEAQ (reference sequence). The CDR3 contains 15 residues. CDR3 sequence reads: CASSLGGYSYNEQFF. Drawing the rest from reference TRBV7-9 and TRBJ2-1, the complete variable domain is DTGVSQNPRHKITKRGQNVTFRCDPISEHNRLYWYRQTLGQGPEFLTYFQNEAQLEKSRLLSDRFSAERPKGSFSTLEIQRTEQGDSAMYLCASSLGGYSYNEQFFGPGTRLTVL.

J is TRBJ1-1 and V is TRBV20-1. Germline V lookup: CDR1 DFQATT, CDR2 SNEGSKA (reference sequence). The CDR3 has 13 residues. The CDR3 region is CSARDPPGTEAFF.

The chain employs TRBV6-5 and TRBJ2-7; TCRdb names TRBD2, which stays unverified in the absence of DNA. The CDR3 runs 14 residues. Germline-derived CDR1 and CDR2 are MNHEY and SVGAGI. The CDR3 protein is CASSPSGGSYEQYF.

This chain joins TRBV30 and TRBJ1-1; TCRdb picks TRBD1, but there is no DNA to check that call. This CDR3 spans 15 amino acids. Germline V CDR1 and CDR2: GTSNPN, SVGIG (reference sequence). CDR3 sequence: CATDVAGGMNTEAFF.

This chain links TRBV5-1 with TRBJ2-1. The CDR3 has 11 residues. CDR1 is SGHRS and CDR2 is YFSETQ in the germline V gene. This chain's CDR3 is CASNSYNEQFF.

The chain joins TRBV14 to TRBJ2-2; the TCRdb D gene call, TRBD1, has no DNA to confirm it. The CDR3 extends over 14 amino acids. Per germline, CDR1 SGHDN and CDR2 FVKESK. The chain's CDR3 is CASSQVGPLGELFF.

The chain links TRBV29-1 to TRBJ1-2. CDR3 length: 15 residues. CDR1 is SQVTM and CDR2 is ANQGSEA in the germline V gene. CDR3 in amino acids: CSVSRMDLANYGYTF.

The chain recombines TRBV4-2 with TRBJ2-7; TCRdb returns TRBD1, unconfirmable since there is no DNA. CDR1 LGHNA and CDR2 YNFKEQ come from the germline V gene. The CDR3 totals 15 residues. CDR3 residues: CASSQEDRGRNEQYF.